The sequence of this T cell receptor (beta chain) was determined in a study of blood T cell repertoires in COVID-19. Study information: Acute and convalescent COVID-19 specimens originated in the United States, Italy and Spain. From T cells, B-cell-depleted T cells, or PBMCs came the material, which was cDNA or gDNA.

Looked up from germline, CDR1 is LGHDT and CDR2 is YNNKEL (reference sequence). The V gene lost 3 bases and the J gene lost 4 bases, with 9 bases spanning the gap. The CDR3 has 14 amino acids. Original processing methods: Estimation of nucleated cell counts was performed using reference gene primer amplification. Repertoires were generated with immunoSEQ multiplex PCR, while TCRdb's copy carries only in-frame clones and drops some. That table supplies the V and J calls and clone size; D and trimming were determined from the DNA. This repertoire shows roughly 240,000 clones, roughly four fifths found once; its top ten account for 4.7%.

Sequencing used peripheral blood. This receptor was identified in a woman between 65 and 79 years old with acute or convalescent COVID-19. The chain joins TRBV3-1 (or the pseudogene TRBV3-2) to TRBJ2-2; D call uncertain. This chain's CDR3 is CASSQVTRTGELFF. CDR3 nucleotide sequence: TGTGCCAGCAGCCAGGTTACACGCACCGGGGAGCTGTTTTTT.